The source of this T cell receptor beta chain is a study of glioma-infiltrating T cells. TCR alpha and beta CDR3 regions were amplified from RNA using iRepertoire nested multiplex PCR. Input was roughly 100-450 ng of tissue mRNA or PBMC total RNA. TCRdb processed the multiplex PCR reads anew with MiXCR; each CDR3 protein has one entry. The sample has approximately 190,000 distinct CDR3 sequences, 32% seen once. This clonotype was found many times. Its antigen is not known. General study findings and limits: Gliomas, especially low-grade, showed above-expected tissue-blood divergence; non-neoplastic patients showed below. CDR3 overlap between tissue and blood was very small.

The source of this sequence is a human donor with low-grade glioma or glioblastoma, undergoing nonglioma brain surgery, or in good health (not recorded which). The sequenced sample consisted of glioma tissue, nonneoplastic brain tissue, or PBMCs (not recorded which).

CDR3 DNA: TGTGCCAGCAGGCCCCCGGGGACAGGCACTGAAGCTTTCTTT. This encodes CASRPPGTGTEAFF. The J gene is TRBJ1-1, the V gene TRBV28; TRBD1 aligns across 8 bases. J was trimmed by 4 bases and V by 6 bases; bases with no gene match: 7. This CDR3 is built from 14 residues. The germline CDR1 and CDR2 sequences are MDHEN and SYDVKM.